Below, one T cell receptor (beta chain) is given with its context. The antigen is not known. Primers included in the PCR were 60 Vbeta and 13 Jbeta primers. The data were produced by immunoSEQ multiplex PCR, yet TCRdb's version contains in-frame clones alone and is incomplete. The table has fewer than 130,000 clones, 60% to 75% seen once; the top ten hold 11%. Healthy individuals who donated bone marrow served as the donors. The data are from a study of cytomegalovirus exposure and HLA in healthy donors. For the study at large: Across 350 to 400 genotyped donors, about 86% landed in the Caucasian-associated ancestry cluster. Study-level points and caveats: An analysis done earlier found most TCR beta V segments productive about 87% or about 30% of the time. Analysis performed later showed TCR beta chains linked to HLA being more clonally expanded than equally common others.

V shed 6 bases, J shed 2 bases, and the junction held 2 bases outside the gene matches. Germline CDR1 SNHLY, CDR2 FYNNEI. The CDR3 is 14 amino acids. The TCR originated in a man aged 35 to 55 in good health and CMV-seropositive. Sequencing was performed on PBMCs. J is TRBJ1-4 and V is TRBV2; 8 bases are shared with TRBD1. CDR3 region: CASRDRVTNEKLFF. CDR3 DNA sequence: TGTGCCAGCAGGGACAGGGTTACTAATGAAAAACTGTTTTTT.